The clone carrying this TCR beta chain has more than one count but fewer than ten. Its target is unknown. Sequenced by immunoSEQ multiplex PCR; TCRdb stores in-frame clones only, minus some. The sample contains under 50,000 clones, roughly 75% of which appear only once. The entry originates in a study of T cell responses to AZD1222 COVID-19 vaccine. The study, taken as a whole, reports: Repertoires were sampled only after the peak T cell response. Unmutated variant regions reportedly attract nearly half of all spike-specific TCRs.

Per germline, CDR1 SNHLY and CDR2 FYNNEI. The trim removed 6 bases at V and 8 bases at J, leaving 11 bases unmatched. This CDR3 has 16 residues. Material: peripheral blood, obtained 28 days after the second dose of the MenACWY control vaccine. The chain is built from TRBV2 and TRBJ2-2; 11 bases are a match to TRBD2. This clonotype was obtained from an adult who received the MenACWY meningococcal vaccine as a control. The DNA of the CDR3 is TGTGCCAGCAGAGCTGGGACTAGCGGCCCGAGTGGGGAGCTGTTTTTT. It specifies CASRAGTSGPSGELFF.